One TCR beta chain is described in this entry. The source of the sample is a study of long-term antiretroviral therapy in people with HIV. The assay used was immunoSEQ (version v3.0), run at survey level. TCRdb keeps only in-frame clones here, not all; method: immunoSEQ multiplex PCR. Among 35,000 to 40,000 clones listed, over 80% were seen once. The length of the CDR3 is 14 residues. CDR1 and CDR2 from the germline V gene are SGHDT and YYEEEE. Trimming removed 4 bases from V and 0 bases from J, with 10 bases in between. HIV-positive participants all received treatment in the United States. This sequence joins TRBV5-6 and TRBJ1-1; D perhaps matches TRBD1 (5 bases). The sequence derives from a man aged 18 to 30 with HIV. The material sequenced was unsorted PBMCs, taken 1.5 years after starting antiretroviral therapy. The CDR3 here is CASSPGTLNTEAFF. The CDR3, as DNA: TGTGCCAGCAGCCCAGGGACCCTGAACACTGAAGCTTTCTTT.